This entry lists 8 T cell receptor beta chains sequenced from one sample in a study of OX40 agonist ivuxolimab in advanced cancers. The table came from immunoSEQ multiplex PCR; TCRdb's copy has only in-frame clones and leaves some out. This table holds 55,000 to 70,000 clones, around nine tenths found once. Sequencing was performed on CD4+ or CD8+ T cells sorted from blood, taken in a trial of the OX40 agonist ivuxolimab. These receptors originate from an adult with an advanced solid tumor such as melanoma, head and neck, liver or kidney cancer.

The chain joins TRBV18 to TRBJ1-5; no definite D call. This CDR3 has 13 residues. The germline V and J ends were trimmed by 3 bases and 5 bases, with 8 bases remaining between them. The germline V gene encodes CDR1 KGHSH and CDR2 LQKENI. Here the CDR3 reads CASSPLGDQPQHF. The CDR3 coding sequence is TGTGCCAGCTCACCCCTTGGGGATCAGCCCCAGCATTTT.

This clone was found once. The V call is TRBV7-9, the J call TRBJ2-5, with D possibly being TRBD1 (6 bases). The CDR3 loop spans 13 amino acids. CDR1 SEHNR and CDR2 FQNEAQ come from the germline V gene (reference sequence). V gave up 3 bases and J gave up 4 bases, with 9 bases separating them. CDR3 sequence: CASSFPGVETQYF. CDR3 coding DNA: TGTGCCAGCAGCTTCCCAGGGGTAGAGACCCAGTACTTC.

The chain couples TRBV5-6 to TRBJ2-5; TRBD2 matches at 9 bases. V trimming: 3 bases; J trimming: 1 base; junction bases outside the gene matches: 4. Germline V gives CDR1 SGHDT, CDR2 YYEEEE. This CDR3 spans 15 amino acids. This CDR3 is CASSSGGGVQETQYF. For the CDR3, the DNA is TGTGCCAGCAGCTCAGGCGGGGGGGTCCAAGAGACCCAGTACTTC.

The rearrangement links TRBV2 to TRBJ2-2; no firm D call. V lost 7 bases to trimming and J lost 7 bases, with 13 bases between them. The CDR3 is made up of 13 amino acids. Germline V gene sequence: CDR1 SNHLY, CDR2 FYNNEI. The CDR3 protein is CASKTMGNGELFF. Written as DNA, the CDR3 is TGTGCCAGCAAGACCATGGGAAACGGGGAGCTGTTTTTT.

The chain joins TRBV6-1 to TRBJ1-2; D uncertain. CDR1 and CDR2 (germline): MNHNS, SASEGT. With 2 bases removed from V and 8 bases from J, the gap between germline ends came to 15 bases. The CDR3 is 14 residues long. The CDR3 is CASSELAGSVGYTF. The CDR3 bases are TGTGCCAGCAGTGAATTAGCAGGCTCCGTCGGCTACACCTTC.

The chain links TRBV6-6 to TRBJ2-1, with 8 bases that match TRBD2. Germline trimming cut 7 bases from V and 9 bases from J; bases unmatched to any gene: 11. Germline lookup yields CDR1 MNHNY and CDR2 SVGAGI (reference sequence). The CDR3 totals 14 residues. This CDR3 reads CASIGLARSGEQFF. CDR3 sequence (DNA): TGTGCCAGCATCGGACTAGCCCGGAGCGGTGAGCAGTTCTTC.

CDR3 DNA: TGTGCCACCAGCAGTTTAAATGAAAAACTGTTTTTT. This gives the protein CATSSLNEKLFF. This chain connects TRBV15 to TRBJ1-4; D not resolved. The CDR3 spans 12 residues. Germline CDR1 and CDR2: LNHNV and YYDKDF (reference sequence). V was pared by 3 bases and J by 5 bases, with 4 bases between.

This chain links TRBV4-1 with TRBJ2-5, with 14 nucleotides matching TRBD2. Germline CDR1 and CDR2: MGHRA and YSYEKL. The CDR3 runs to 17 residues. The V gene end was trimmed by 1 base and the J gene end by 3 bases; junction bases not matched to a gene: 4. The CDR3 DNA is TGCGCCAGCAGCCAAGGTCTGGGACTAGCGGGGGAAGAGACCCAGTACTTC. This translates into CASSQGLGLAGEETQYF.